This T cell receptor beta chain was profiled in a study of T-cell reconstitution after alpha-beta-depleted transplantation in children. The sample holds a few counts of this clonotype. CDR3 length: 13 residues. Trimming stripped 1 base from V and 2 bases from J, with 9 bases between. Germline CDR1 is DFQATT and CDR2 is SNEGSKA (reference sequence). Unique molecular identifiers were incorporated into the prepared TCRbeta library. Each CDR3 protein is one row after TCRdb ran MiXCR on the PCR reads. In the table there are about 610,000 distinct CDR3 sequences, about 11% of which are singletons. The V and J genes are TRBV20-1 and TRBJ2-7, with D perhaps TRBD2 (6 bases). This clonotype was obtained from a human donor who donated a stem cell graft to a child with acute myeloid leukemia. This specimen was PBMCs from the stem cell graft donor, taken from the stem cell graft. CDR3 DNA: TGCAGTGCTAGAGTTGGGACTCCCTACGAGCAGTACTTC. It translates to CSARVGTPYEQYF.